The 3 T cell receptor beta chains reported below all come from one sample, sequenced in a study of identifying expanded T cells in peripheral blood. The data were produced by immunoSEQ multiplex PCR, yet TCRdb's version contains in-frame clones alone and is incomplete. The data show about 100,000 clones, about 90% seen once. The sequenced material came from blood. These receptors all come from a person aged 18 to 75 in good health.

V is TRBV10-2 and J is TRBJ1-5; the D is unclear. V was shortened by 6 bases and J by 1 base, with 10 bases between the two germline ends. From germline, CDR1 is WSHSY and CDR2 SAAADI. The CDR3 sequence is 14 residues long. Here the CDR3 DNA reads TGCGCCAGCAGGAGGGATGCAAGCAATCAGCCCCAGCATTTT. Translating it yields CASRRDASNQPQHF.

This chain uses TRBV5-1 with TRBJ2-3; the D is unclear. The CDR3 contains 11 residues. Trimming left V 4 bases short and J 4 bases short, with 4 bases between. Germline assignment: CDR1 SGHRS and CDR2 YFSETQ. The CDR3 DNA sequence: TGCGCCAGCAGCACCGCAGATACGCAGTATTTT. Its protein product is CASSTADTQYF.

This CDR3 reads CASSSLAGSTDTQYF. CDR3 DNA sequence: TGTGCCAGCAGCTCTCTGGCGGGGTCCACAGATACGCAGTATTTT. The chain combines TRBV7-3 with TRBJ2-3, with D perhaps matching TRBD2 (6 bases). Trimming pared 4 bases from V and 2 bases from J, leaving 13 bases between. This CDR3 contains 15 residues. Germline-derived CDR1 and CDR2 are SGHTA and FQGTGA.